This T cell receptor beta chain was obtained from a study of neurological immune-mediated disorders. This CDR3 spans 15 amino acids. Germline V CDR1 and CDR2: MGHDK, SYGVNS. Trimming took off 4 bases at V and 2 bases at J, with 9 bases between the two ends. This clonotype was seen a single time. This may be a read error: a much more frequent sequence differs by one nucleotide. A 10-nucleotide random UMI tagged transcripts in template-switch 5'RACE cDNA synthesis. From the 5' RACE reads, TCRdb called clonotypes with MiXCR, one entry per CDR3 protein. Here the sample spans under 60,000 distinct CDR3 sequences, over 9% being singletons.

V usage is TRBV25-1 and J usage is TRBJ2-6; possible D gene TRBD1, 6 bases. The TCR comes from a middle-aged woman with HTLV-1-associated myelopathy (HAM/TSP). Sequenced input: PBMCs. The CDR3 is CASSGRGTGANVLTF. The CDR3, as DNA: TGTGCCAGCAGTGGAAGGGGGACTGGGGCCAACGTCCTGACTTTC.